This TCR beta chain was recorded in a study of metastatic and nonmetastatic thyroid tumors. Turning to the study itself: Repertoires from malignant and benign thyroid patients were compared across blood and tumor or nodule tissue. The study, taken as a whole, reports: A significant increase in TCR beta diversity was reportedly seen in malignant thyroid tumors relative to benign nodules, in blood and tumor.

Not a single patient had been given any form of treatment at any point before undergoing thyroid surgery. Germline V gene lookup returns CDR1 MNHNS and CDR2 SASEGT. The CDR3 loop spans 15 amino acids. V gave up 0 bases and J gave up 7 bases; unmatched junction bases: 3. Per the original data handling: To classify distant metastasis in papillary thyroid cancer, a model was built from CDR3 differences across clinicopathological groups. TCRdb re-called the PCR reads with MiXCR. The V and J calls follow TCRdb's processing rather than the paper's. The sample shows about 41,000 clones, around 28% of them seen only once. This clone was picked up a small number of times. Its antigen is unknown.

The chain links TRBV6-1 to TRBJ2-1; 10 nucleotides match TRBD1. The receptor was derived from a male donor with papillary thyroid cancer or a benign thyroid nodule (not recorded which). Some clones in this sample may be carry-over from other donors' samples. Sample: blood. CDR3 DNA sequence: TGTGCCAGCAGTGAAGCCCGGACAGGGGGGAATGAGCAGTTCTTC. It translates to CASSEARTGGNEQFF.